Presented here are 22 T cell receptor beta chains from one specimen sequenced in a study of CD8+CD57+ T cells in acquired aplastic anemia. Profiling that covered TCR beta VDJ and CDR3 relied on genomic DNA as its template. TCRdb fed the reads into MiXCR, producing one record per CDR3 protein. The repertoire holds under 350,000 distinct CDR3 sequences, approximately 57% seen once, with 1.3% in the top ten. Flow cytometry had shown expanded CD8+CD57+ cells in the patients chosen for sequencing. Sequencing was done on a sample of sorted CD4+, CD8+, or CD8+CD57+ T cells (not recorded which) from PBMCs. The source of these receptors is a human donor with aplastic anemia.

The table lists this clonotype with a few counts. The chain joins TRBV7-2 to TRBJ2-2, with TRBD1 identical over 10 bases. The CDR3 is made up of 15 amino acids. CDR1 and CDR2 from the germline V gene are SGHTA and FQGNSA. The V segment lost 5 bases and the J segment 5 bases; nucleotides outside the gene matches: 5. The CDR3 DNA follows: TGTGCCAGCAGCCCCGGGACAGGGGATACCGGGGAGCTGTTTTTT. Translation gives CASSPGTGDTGELFF. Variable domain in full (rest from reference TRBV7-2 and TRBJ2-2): GAGVSQSPSNKVTEKGKDVELRCDPISGHTALYWYRQSLGQGLEFLIYFQGNSAPDKSGLPSDRFSAERTGGSVSTLTIQRTQQEDSAVYLCASSPGTGDTGELFFGEGSRLTVL.

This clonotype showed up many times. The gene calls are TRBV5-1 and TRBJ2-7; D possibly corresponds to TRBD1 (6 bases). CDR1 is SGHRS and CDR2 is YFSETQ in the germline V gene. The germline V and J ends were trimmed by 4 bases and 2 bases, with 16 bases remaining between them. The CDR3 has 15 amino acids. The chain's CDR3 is CASSDPGDSAYEQYF. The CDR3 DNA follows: TGCGCCAGCAGCGATCCAGGGGATTCGGCCTACGAGCAGTACTTC.

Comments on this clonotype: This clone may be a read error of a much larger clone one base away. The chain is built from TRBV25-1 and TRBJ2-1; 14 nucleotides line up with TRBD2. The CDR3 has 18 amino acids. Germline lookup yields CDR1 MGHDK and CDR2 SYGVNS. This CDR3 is CASRGLAGATAMVYERFF. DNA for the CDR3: TGTGCCAGCAGGGGACTAGCGGGGGCAACAGCAATGGTATATGAGCGGTTCTTC.

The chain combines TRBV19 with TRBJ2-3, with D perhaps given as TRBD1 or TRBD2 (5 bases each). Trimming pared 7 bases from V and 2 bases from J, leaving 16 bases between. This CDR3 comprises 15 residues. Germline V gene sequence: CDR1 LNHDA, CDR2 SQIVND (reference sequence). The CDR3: CASKGMGDPTDTQYF. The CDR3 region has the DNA TGTGCCAGTAAGGGCATGGGGGACCCCACAGATACGCAGTATTTT.

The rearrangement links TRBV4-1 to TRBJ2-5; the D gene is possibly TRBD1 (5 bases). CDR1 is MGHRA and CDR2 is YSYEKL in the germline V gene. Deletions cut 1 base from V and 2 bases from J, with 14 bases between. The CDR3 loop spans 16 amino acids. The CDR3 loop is CASSQGWGGEQETQYF. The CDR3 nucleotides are TGCGCCAGCAGCCAAGGGTGGGGCGGCGAACAAGAGACCCAGTACTTC.

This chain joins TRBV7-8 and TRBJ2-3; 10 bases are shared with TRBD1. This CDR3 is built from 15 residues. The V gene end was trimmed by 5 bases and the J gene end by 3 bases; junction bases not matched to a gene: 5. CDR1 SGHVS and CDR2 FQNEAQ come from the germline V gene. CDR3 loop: CASSVGTGVTDTQYF. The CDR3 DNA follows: TGTGCCAGCAGCGTCGGGACAGGGGTGACAGATACGCAGTATTTT.

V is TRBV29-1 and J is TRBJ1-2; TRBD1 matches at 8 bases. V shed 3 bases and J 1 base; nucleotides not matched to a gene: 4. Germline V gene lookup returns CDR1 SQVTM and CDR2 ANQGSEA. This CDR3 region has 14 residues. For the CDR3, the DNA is TGCAGCGTTGACAGGGGGCGCGGTAACTATGGCTACACCTTC. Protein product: CSVDRGRGNYGYTF.

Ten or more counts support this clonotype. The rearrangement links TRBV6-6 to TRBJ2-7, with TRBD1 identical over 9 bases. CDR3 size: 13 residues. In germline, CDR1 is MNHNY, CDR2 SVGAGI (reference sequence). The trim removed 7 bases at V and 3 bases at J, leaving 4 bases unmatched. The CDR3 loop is CASTPTGGYEQYF. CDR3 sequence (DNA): TGTGCCAGCACCCCGACAGGGGGCTACGAGCAGTACTTC.

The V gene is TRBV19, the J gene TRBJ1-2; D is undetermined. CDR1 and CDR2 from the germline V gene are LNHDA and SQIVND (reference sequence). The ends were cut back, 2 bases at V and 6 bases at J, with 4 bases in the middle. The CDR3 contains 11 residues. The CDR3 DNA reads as TGTGCCAGTAGTATACAGAATGGCTACACCTTC. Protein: CASSIQNGYTF.

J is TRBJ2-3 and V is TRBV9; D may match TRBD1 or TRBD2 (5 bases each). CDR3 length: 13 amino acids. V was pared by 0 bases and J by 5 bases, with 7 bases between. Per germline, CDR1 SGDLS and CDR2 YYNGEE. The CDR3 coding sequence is TGTGCCAGCAGCGTAGCTGGGGGAGATACGCAGTATTTT. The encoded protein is CASSVAGGDTQYF.

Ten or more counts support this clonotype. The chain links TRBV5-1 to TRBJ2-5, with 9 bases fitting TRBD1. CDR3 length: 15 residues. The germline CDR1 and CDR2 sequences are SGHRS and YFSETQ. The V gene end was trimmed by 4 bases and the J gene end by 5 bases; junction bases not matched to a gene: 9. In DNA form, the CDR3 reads TGCGCCAGCAGCGGGGGGGACAGGGATTGGGAGACCCAGTACTTC. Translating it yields CASSGGDRDWETQYF.

The CDR3 loop reads CASIRGLAGFGYTF. As DNA, the CDR3 is TGTGCCAGCATCAGGGGACTAGCGGGATTCGGCTACACCTTC. The genes are TRBV2 and TRBJ1-2; possibly TRBD1 for D (6 bases). The CDR3 spans 14 residues. Trimming removed 7 bases at V and 8 bases at J, with 20 bases between. From germline, CDR1 is SNHLY and CDR2 FYNNEI.

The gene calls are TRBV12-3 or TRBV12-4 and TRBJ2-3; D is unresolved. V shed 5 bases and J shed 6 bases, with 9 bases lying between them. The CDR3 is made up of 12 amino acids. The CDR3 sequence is CASSELGDTQYF. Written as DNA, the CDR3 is TGTGCCAGCAGTGAATTAGGGGATACGCAGTATTTT.

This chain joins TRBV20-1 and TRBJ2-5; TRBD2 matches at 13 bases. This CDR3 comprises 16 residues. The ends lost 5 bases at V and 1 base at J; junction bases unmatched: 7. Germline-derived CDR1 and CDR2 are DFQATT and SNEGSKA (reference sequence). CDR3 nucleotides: TGCAGTGCTCCCGGACTAGCGGGGGACCTCCAAGAGACCCAGTACTTC. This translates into CSAPGLAGDLQETQYF.

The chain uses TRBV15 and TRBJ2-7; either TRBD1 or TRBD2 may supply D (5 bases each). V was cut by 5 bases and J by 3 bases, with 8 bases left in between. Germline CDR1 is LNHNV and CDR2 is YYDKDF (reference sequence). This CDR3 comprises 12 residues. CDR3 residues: CATSGTSYEQYF. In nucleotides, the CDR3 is TGTGCCACCAGCGGGACCAGCTACGAGCAGTACTTC.

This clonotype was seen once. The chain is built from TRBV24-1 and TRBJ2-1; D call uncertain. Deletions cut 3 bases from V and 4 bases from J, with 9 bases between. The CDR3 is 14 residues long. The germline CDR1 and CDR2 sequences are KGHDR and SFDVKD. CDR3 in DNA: TGTGCCACCAGTGATGGGCAAAGATACAATGAGCAGTTCTTC. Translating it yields CATSDGQRYNEQFF.

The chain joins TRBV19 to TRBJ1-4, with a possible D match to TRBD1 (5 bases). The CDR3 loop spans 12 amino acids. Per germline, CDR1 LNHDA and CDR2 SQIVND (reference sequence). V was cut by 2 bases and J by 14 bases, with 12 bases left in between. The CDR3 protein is CASSILNRRLFF. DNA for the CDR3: TGTGCCAGTAGTATATTAAACAGGAGGCTGTTTTTT.

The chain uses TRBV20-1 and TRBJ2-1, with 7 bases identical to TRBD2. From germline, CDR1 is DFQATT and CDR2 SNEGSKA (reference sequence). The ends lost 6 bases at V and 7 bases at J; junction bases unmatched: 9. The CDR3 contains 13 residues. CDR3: CSAGLVYMNEQFF. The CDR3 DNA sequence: TGCAGTGCCGGACTAGTGTATATGAATGAGCAGTTCTTC.

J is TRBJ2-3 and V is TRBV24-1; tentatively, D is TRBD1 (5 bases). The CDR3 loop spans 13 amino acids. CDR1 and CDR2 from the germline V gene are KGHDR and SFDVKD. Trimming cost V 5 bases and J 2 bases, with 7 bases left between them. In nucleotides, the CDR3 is TGTGCCACCAGTGGGGGCAACACAGATACGCAGTATTTT. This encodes CATSGGNTDTQYF.

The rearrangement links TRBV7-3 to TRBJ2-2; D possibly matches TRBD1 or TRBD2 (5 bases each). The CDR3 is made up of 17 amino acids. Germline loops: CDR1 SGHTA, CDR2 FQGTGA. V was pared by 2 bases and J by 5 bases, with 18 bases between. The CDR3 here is CASSLSSGPARTGELFF. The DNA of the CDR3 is TGTGCCAGCAGCTTATCATCGGGACCGGCCCGGACCGGGGAGCTGTTTTTT.

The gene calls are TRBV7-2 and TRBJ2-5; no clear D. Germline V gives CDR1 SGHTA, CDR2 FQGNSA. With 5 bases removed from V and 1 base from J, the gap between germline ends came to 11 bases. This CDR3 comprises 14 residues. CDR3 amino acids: CASSPQFVQETQYF. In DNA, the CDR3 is TGTGCCAGCAGCCCACAGTTTGTCCAAGAGACCCAGTACTTC.

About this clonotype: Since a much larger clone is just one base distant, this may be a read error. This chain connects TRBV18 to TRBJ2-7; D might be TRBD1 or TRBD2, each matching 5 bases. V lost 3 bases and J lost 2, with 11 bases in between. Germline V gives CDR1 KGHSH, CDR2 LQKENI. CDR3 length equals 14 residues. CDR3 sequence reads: CASSPRPGPYEQYF. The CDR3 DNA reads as TGTGCCAGCTCACCCCGACCGGGGCCCTACGAGCAGTACTTC.